The subject of this entry is one T cell receptor beta chain. The antigen is unknown. About 10^5 TCR templates were assayed per sample. Method: immunoSEQ multiplex PCR; TCRdb's copy keeps in-frame clones and lacks some. The sample shows about 100,000 clones, more than 85% of them seen only once. The sample is drawn from a study of siplizumab effects on memory and regulatory T cells. Points from the study as a whole: With siplizumab, cumulative frequency of CD4+ memory-derived alloreactive sequences dropped significantly. Memory cells seemed less diverse than naive T cells, which seemed major alloresponse contributors.

The CDR3 has 15 residues. V lost 2 bases, J lost 6 bases, and 17 bases lay in between. Germline assignment: CDR1 LNHDA and CDR2 SQIVND (reference sequence). The chain has TRBV19 and TRBJ2-7; D may correspond to TRBD1 or TRBD2 (5 bases each). The receptor comes from a human donor in good health. The sample was CD4+ T cells sorted from blood. The CDR3 nucleotides are TGTGCCAGTAGTATAAGTTTTCAGGGAGTCGGCGAGCAGTACTTC. It specifies CASSISFQGVGEQYF.